A selection of T cell receptor beta chains follows, all from one sample in a study of vaccination and CD4 T cells after COVID-19. TCRdb reanalysed the PCR reads using MiXCR and keeps one entry per CDR3 protein. The repertoire consists of roughly 6,800 distinct CDR3 sequences, with 25% occurring once and the leading ten covering 8% to 10%. Antigens for these TCRs are unknown. This sample comprised CD4+ T cells from blood, cultured in vitro, obtained after SARS-CoV-2 vaccination. The receptors here all came from a human donor who had recovered from COVID-19. CDR3s include the opening cysteine and the closing phenylalanine or tryptophan. The D gene is left open where the match is weak. Size is omitted from some rows. Given values are once, few, many or a class for expanded clones.

size | J | length | D | V | DNA | CDR3
large | TRBJ2-5 | 15 | TRBD2 | TRBV7-2 | TGTGCCAGCAGCACTAGCGGGAGGGCCCCCGAGACCCAGTACTTC | CASSTSGRAPETQYF
NA | TRBJ2-1 | 13 | NA | TRBV5-1 | TGCGCCAGCAGCTTAGCTTCCCACAATGAGCAGTTCTTC | CASSLASHNEQFF
NA | TRBJ2-7 | 16 | TRBD2 | TRBV23-1 | TGCGCCAGCAGTCAACCTAACTTAGCGGGGGGCGACGAGCAGTACTTC | CASSQPNLAGGDEQYF
NA | TRBJ1-1 | 13 | NA | TRBV19 | TGTGCCAGTAGTATAGTGGGGCTGGAGGGAGCTTTCTTT | CASSIVGLEGAFF
NA | TRBJ2-2 | 16 | NA | TRBV7-3 | TGTGCCAGCAGCTTATACGCCCAGTCGAACACCGGGGAGCTGTTTTTT | CASSLYAQSNTGELFF
few | TRBJ2-5 | 11 | TRBD2 | TRBV5-4 | TGTGCCAGCCGGGGGGGTGAGACCCAGTACTTC | CASRGGETQYF
NA | TRBJ2-1 | 12 | NA | TRBV19 | TGTGCCAGTAGTGGATACTACAATGAGCAGTTCTTC | CASSGYYNEQFF
NA | TRBJ2-3 | 15 | TRBD2 | TRBV6-5 | TGTGCCAGCAGTTCTAGCGGTTCAACTTCAGATACGCAGTATTTT | CASSSSGSTSDTQYF
NA | TRBJ1-1 | 16 | NA | TRBV18 | TGTGCCAGCTCACCACTCTTAAGGGGAATGAACACCGAAGCTTTCTTT | CASSPLLRGMNTEAFF
NA | TRBJ2-5 | 14 | TRBD1 | TRBV9 | TGTGCCAGCAGCTTCACAGGGGGCCGGGAGACCCAGTACTTC | CASSFTGGRETQYF
medium-sized | TRBJ2-7 | 14 | NA | TRBV24-1 | TGTGCCACCAGGGACAGAAAAAGCTCCTACGAGCAGTACTTC | CATRDRKSSYEQYF
medium-sized | TRBJ1-5 | 15 | NA | TRBV21-1 | TGTGCCAGCAGCAAGAACCGGGCAAAGAATCAGCCCCAGCATTTT | CASSKNRAKNQPQHF
medium-sized | TRBJ1-5 | 18 | NA | TRBV7-8 | TGTGCCAGCAGCTTAGCGCGTTCACCCGGTTATAGCAATCAGCCCCAGCATTTT | CASSLARSPGYSNQPQHF
NA | TRBJ2-7 | 12 | NA | TRBV28 | TGTGCCAGCAGTTTACGGGGCGACGAGCAGTACTTC | CASSLRGDEQYF
NA | TRBJ1-3 | 13 | NA | TRBV20-1 | TGCAGTGCCCCTTCCGGGGGCAGAAACACCATATATTTT | CSAPSGGRNTIYF
NA | TRBJ1-2 | 13 | TRBD1 | TRBV19 | TGTGCCAGTATTTCGGGACAGGGATCTGGCTACACCTTC | CASISGQGSGYTF
few | TRBJ2-3 | 13 | NA | TRBV28 | TGTGCCAGCAGCGGGGTGGGCACAGATACGCAGTATTTT | CASSGVGTDTQYF
NA | TRBJ2-2 | 13 | TRBD2 | TRBV20-1 | TGCAGTGCACGACTAGCGTACACCGGGGAGCTGTTTTTT | CSARLAYTGELFF
NA | TRBJ2-3 | 18 | TRBD2 | TRBV24-1 | TGTGCCACCAGTGATTTTCAACTAGCGGGGGGTGACACAGATACGCAGTATTTT | CATSDFQLAGGDTDTQYF
NA | TRBJ2-5 | 17 | TRBD2 | TRBV12-3/TRBV12-4 | TGTGCCAGCAGTAGTGCCTCTAGCGGGGGGGTCCGGGAGACCCAGTACTTC | CASSSASSGGVRETQYF
medium-sized | TRBJ2-7 | 16 | TRBD1 | TRBV4-1 | TGCGCCAGCAGCCAAGTGGGTAGGACAGGGTTGAACGAGCAGTACTTC | CASSQVGRTGLNEQYF
medium-sized | TRBJ2-5 | 15 | TRBD1 | TRBV7-2 | TGTGCCAGCAGCTTAGGGACAGGGTACTTTGAGACCCAGTACTTC | CASSLGTGYFETQYF
once | TRBJ1-5 | 15 | TRBD1 | TRBV6-1 | TGTGCCAGCAGTGTACAGGGGTATGGCAATCAGCCCCAGCATTTT | CASSVQGYGNQPQHF
few | TRBJ1-2 | 14 | NA | TRBV28 | TGTGCCAGCAGTTTAGCAGGGGCCGCCTATGGCTACACCTTC | CASSLAGAAYGYTF
NA | TRBJ2-7 | 13 | TRBD1 | TRBV6-1 | TGTGCCAGCAGCCCGGGACAGGGGAGGGTGCAGTACTTC | CASSPGQGRVQYF